The entry below gives a single T cell receptor (beta chain) sequence along with its context. The antigen this receptor binds is unknown. There are no base qualities to consult, and no much larger clone falls within one base. The cohort comprised 670 or so healthy bone marrow donors. All cohort members were sampled while nominally healthy, although unrecorded immune exposures were likely present. The donor was CMV seronegative and belonged to the group of over 300 seronegative cohort members. A peripheral blood sample was provided by each donor, and peripheral blood mononuclear cells were used for TCR beta sequencing. The Qiagen DNeasy Blood Extraction Kit was used to extract genomic DNA from the blood cell samples. The sample belongs to a study of cytomegalovirus exposure and HLA in healthy donors (dated by TCRdb to 2017 to 2019). Context from the whole study: An earlier analysis of 550 to 700 of the donors reported 250 to 350 Gb of sequence data and 117 million unique TCR beta sequences from about 200 million T cells. Class I and class II HLA loci were covered by the typing at four-digit resolution. Donor age, sex, ethnicity and CMV serostatus were collected together with the repertoire data. Four to six DR-DQ haplotypes were handled as single units for association and clustering because linkage in the cohort was strong. The later analysis used no new phenotypic data to find candidate immune exposures, relying instead on TCR beta sequences and their occurrence across donors. To predict cytomegalovirus infection status, the study combined high-throughput TCR immunosequencing, statistical association of individual TCRs with disease status, and machine learning. An earlier analysis of 587 of the donors used high-throughput TCR beta sequencing to judge whether each TCR beta V gene segment behaved as functional or pseudogenic. To study patterns of TCR occurrence, a later analysis re-analyzed previously published TCR beta repertoires from hundreds of donors and added high-resolution HLA genotyping. The genetic ancestry cluster associated with self-reported Caucasian donors included 81% of the roughly 400 genotyped donors. On average, approximately 250,000 unique TCR beta nucleotide sequences were sequenced per donor among 398 genotyped donors of the cohort, with around 19% of those sequences being non-productive. Along with the approximately 650-subject first cohort, a separate validation cohort of 120 different subjects was used. In a later genetic analysis, genome-wide SNP genotypes for about 55% of the roughly 700 donors were used, and that subset was treated as a discovery cohort. The study profiled the T cell repertoires of approximately 700 subjects by immunosequencing and related them to cytomegalovirus serostatus. All discovery cohort repertoires had been generated on a single sequencing platform. The number of donors typed differed by locus, with roughly 620-630 for A, B, C, DRB1 and DQB1, more than 500 for DQA1, 600 to 610 for DPA1, and approximately 470 for DPB1. An early release that covered fewer than 750 HLA-typed donors contained 250 to 350 gigabases of sequencing data and tens of millions of unique TCR sequences. The study aimed to test whether cataloging public T cell receptors could reveal signatures of past pathogen exposure. The full study reports these points: The only immune exposure information available for the cohort was CMV serostatus. In the study, roughly 160 TCR beta chains were listed as associated with cytomegalovirus. Sequencing depth was assumed to be roughly uniform across donors in the presence/absence analyses, though that assumption may not hold. In a later analysis, several top co-occurrence clusters were reported to appear linked to parvovirus B19, influenza, CMV and Epstein-Barr virus. While some public TCRs were present in many individuals, most TCR sequences turned up only very rarely across donors. Compared with the roughly 700-donor mean, donors in an Asian-associated ancestry cluster had fewer N-insertions in productive TCRs, according to a later genetic analysis. When HLA alleles, especially DR and DQ, strongly co-occurred, TCR associations were difficult to assign to individual alleles. Most CMV-associated TCR beta chains appeared to be HLA-restricted in a later analysis, and the HLA associations seemed to be driven largely by CMV exposure. A later analysis found that TCR association rates varied across HLA loci, with DRB1 alleles showing the most associated TCRs and HLA-C alleles the fewest. The earlier analysis of approximately 560 of the donors excluded 15 to 20 rarely observed V segments, including chromosome 9 orphons, because counts were too low. A later analysis associated 16,951 TCR beta sequences with specific HLA alleles at a false discovery rate of 0.05. A few of the identified cytomegalovirus-associated TCR beta chains were confirmed in vitro to be specific for cytomegalovirus antigens. Some IMGT-functional V segments, including TRBV6-2 and TRBV6-3, could not be told apart with the 87-base-pair reads, so those segments were excluded. A further reported finding was that TCR beta sequences accurately predicted the HLA-A and HLA-B alleles for most subjects in the first cohort. In an earlier analysis of some 540 of the donors, most TCR beta V segments appeared in productive rearrangements about 87% or about 30% of the time, broadly matching IMGT annotations. Cytomegalovirus status was reported to be diagnosed by the classifier with high specificity and sensitivity in both the original and validation cohorts. The authors suggested that the approach could potentially be generalized to other disease states and immunological phenotypes. Because HLA typing was missing for some donors at each locus, association tests included only the typed subset. Compared with equally common non-associated chains, HLA-associated TCR beta chains in a later analysis were more clonally expanded and had lower generation probabilities. Only TCR beta chains were sequenced in this cohort, and the absence of alpha or paired-chain data limited detectable features. A cluster of highly shared sequence variants was judged likely to be a technical artifact of the sequencing pipeline. Correlated functional status among segregating V segments might be attributable to linkage disequilibrium, but an unknown experimental factor could not be ruled out. In a later genetic analysis, a missense DCLRE1C variant was associated with V-gene and J-gene trimming of TCR beta chains, and the association was replicated in an independent cohort.

Libraries were prepared through the immunoSEQ multiplex PCR assay. A mixture of 60 forward primers for TCR Vbeta segments and 13 reverse primers for TCR Jbeta segments was used in the multiplex PCR. Amplification of the CDR3 region of rearranged TCR beta genes was performed with a multiplex PCR assay on genomic DNA. Amplified TCR beta libraries were sequenced as 87-base-pair reads on the Illumina HiSeq System. The study's processing was this. A later analysis counted some 80 million unique TCR beta chains across the 666 repertoires, and some 11 million of these chains were shared by at least two donors. To remove PCR and sequencing errors, raw reads were error-corrected and collapsed into unique sequences using a nearest-neighbor algorithm that merged closely related sequences. Alignment of CDR3 sequences to IMGT reference sequences was used to assign V, D and J gene segments. For a sequence to be retained, a match of at least six nucleotides was required to both a V gene segment and a J gene segment. Rearrangements were classified as productive when the CDR3 lacked stop codons and remained in frame with V and J, and all other rearrangements were classified as non-productive. Following IMGT convention, CDR3 was defined as the stretch from the second conserved V-encoded cysteine up to the conserved J-encoded phenylalanine. The earlier analysis of about 500 of the donors excluded sequences that lacked an unambiguous match to a single V gene segment. In an earlier analysis of 587 of the donors, V segments were called functional above 56.7% productive rearrangements and were called segregating when the between-donor standard deviation exceeded 5%. A statistical classification framework was built for diagnosing cytomegalovirus status from the catalog of TCR beta chain sequences. In a later analysis, TCR nucleotide sequences were compared against IMGT/GENE-DB human TR gene sequences so that V and J genes could be assigned. Using the TCRdist pipeline, a later analysis assigned CDR3 sequences along with most-parsimonious VDJ recombination scenarios. In a later analysis, every TCR beta chain was defined by the combination of its CDR3 amino acid sequence and its V-gene family, and reads without a unique V-gene family were dropped. To address suspected cross-contamination and a sequencing artifact, a later analysis removed a few hundred highly shared, low-generation-probability nucleotide sequences. For each public chain, a later analysis derived a clonal expansion index from normalized ranks of inferred template counts within each repertoire. Generation probabilities in a later analysis came from a VDJ recombination model fitted to out-of-frame rearrangements, and those results were checked against IGoR. In a later analysis, hypergeometric tests were used to score TCR-TCR, TCR-HLA and TCR-CMV co-occurrence, with a repertoire-size bias correction applied to TCR pairs. A later analysis estimated false discovery rates by permuting HLA or CMV assignments 20 times. In a later analysis, co-occurring TCRs were grouped using DBSCAN, with TCRdist sequence similarity added in when clustering inside HLA-allele-positive subsets. Co-occurrence clustering excluded repertoires with fewer than 30,000 or more than 120,000 public chains, plus five with anomalous nucleotide sharing. Drawn from immuneACCESS, this table holds only the in-frame rearrangements with V and J called that TCRdb kept. Clones are partly lost; checked studies trace under half to an unresolved V gene and leave the rest unexplained. Clone size and V and J calls were adopted from that table, with D and trimming inferred from the DNA. Counted in this sample were about 200,000 clones; 82% of them appeared once. 0.075% to 0.1% of the sample rests with the top ten.

As encoded in the germline V gene, CDR1 is SNHLY while CDR2 is FYNNEI. Trimming leaves V shorter by 7 bases and J shorter by 0 bases, with the junction holding 3 bases beyond the gene matches. Spanning cysteine to phenylalanine, the CDR3 consists of 14 amino acids. Only CDR3 DNA is held: 42 bases, read in frame from base 1. This clonotype was obtained from a boy younger than 10 in good health and CMV-seronegative. Sequenced sample: PBMCs. The V and J genes are TRBV2 and TRBJ1-1; the central 9 bases match TRBD1. The CDR3 reads as follows: CASITGGLNTEAFF. The DNA reads as follows: TGTGCCAGCATAACAGGGGGCTTGAACACTGAAGCTTTCTTT. The CDR3 plus the reference TRBV2 and TRBJ1-1 genes for the other parts give the full variable domain: EPEVTQTPSHQVTQMGQEVILRCVPISNHLYFYWYRQILGQKVEFLVSFYNNEISEKSEIFDDQFSVERPDGSNFTLKIRSTKLEDSAMYFCASITGGLNTEAFFGQGTRLTVV.